The rows below give T cell receptor beta chains drawn from one sample of a study of OX40 agonist ivuxolimab in advanced cancers. Libraries were prepared by immunoSEQ multiplex PCR; TCRdb keeps only in-frame clonotypes and omits some of them. Of roughly 64,000 clones listed, about 88% were seen once; the top ten hold about 2.9%. The specimen comprised CD4+ or CD8+ T cells sorted from blood, sampled in a trial of the OX40 agonist ivuxolimab. The receptors stem from an adult with an advanced solid tumor such as melanoma, head and neck, liver or kidney cancer. CDR3s leave out the opening cysteine and the closing phenylalanine or tryptophan.

CDR3 length,J gene,V gene,CDR3 protein
12,TRBJ2-6,TRBV11-2,ASSRVTGANVLT
15,TRBJ2-1,TRBV18,ASSPVSGTSGRLGEF
10,TRBJ2-7,TRBV7-3,ASSPGSYEQY
13,TRBJ2-1,TRBV5-4,ASSRGLARYNEQF
14,TRBJ2-3,TRBV5-4,ASSPGGLAGTDTQY
12,TRBJ2-5,TRBV25-1,ASSDRAGAWEQY
9,TRBJ1-1,TRBV29-1,SVPGNTEAF
10,TRBJ2-1,TRBV11-2,ASSLQNREQF
10,TRBJ2-4,TRBV6-5,ATGIAKNIQY
13,TRBJ2-1,TRBV5-4,ASSLAGQAYNEQF
14,TRBJ2-2,TRBV2,ASSETSGRRGGELF
10,TRBJ1-5,TRBV29-1,SVGGANQPQH
17,TRBJ2-2,TRBV7-6,ASSLDPSGAFDWSGELF
11,TRBJ2-7,TRBV30,AWSVQEKYEQY
15,TRBJ1-3,TRBV19,ASRMRQGTSSGNTIY
11,TRBJ2-7,TRBV5-1,ASSFGQLGEQY
11,TRBJ2-3,TRBV29-1,SVERGSTDTQY
13,TRBJ1-4,TRBV5-8,ASSSSRTGHEKLF
14,TRBJ2-2,TRBV2,ASKVTSDRVTGELF
12,TRBJ2-7,TRBV28,ASSSLGHSYEQY
11,TRBJ1-2,TRBV18,ASSPRRVDGYT
11,TRBJ2-7,TRBV7-9,ASSSNPQYEQY
13,TRBJ2-2,TRBV5-4,ASSLGRERNGELF
14,TRBJ1-4,TRBV28,ASSSAGGQGNEKLF
13,TRBJ2-7,TRBV4-2,ASSQGSQGSYEQY
13,TRBJ1-6,TRBV5-4,ASSAGTGGDRALH
11,TRBJ2-3,TRBV7-2,ASSDRGADTQY
11,TRBJ2-2,TRBV5-4,ASSSGATGELF
12,TRBJ2-7,TRBV27,ASKPRGLMDEQY
10,TRBJ2-1,TRBV29-1,SVERGFNEQF
13,TRBJ1-4,TRBV7-2,ASSARAGLNEKLF
18,TRBJ2-5,TRBV1,TGSPRARSGQWVILETQY